Listed below are T cell receptor beta chains from one sample, sequenced in a study of cytomegalovirus exposure and HLA in healthy donors. The repertoire was sequenced with immunoSEQ multiplex PCR; TCRdb's copy has only in-frame clones and lacks some. Among about 120,000 clones listed, about 9.4% were seen once. Sequencing was done on a sample of PBMCs. These receptors were taken from a woman between 40 and 50 years old in good health and CMV-seropositive. CDR3s include the opening cysteine and the closing phenylalanine or tryptophan. D genes are given only for firm matches. Clone size appears in some rows only: once, few, many, or a class for an expanded clone.

J gene | clone size | V gene | D gene | CDR3 DNA | CDR3 protein
TRBJ2-3 | few | TRBV4-2 | TRBD2 | TGTGCCAGCAAGCTCGGGACTATCACAGATACGCAGTATTTT | CASKLGTITDTQYF
TRBJ2-5 | few | TRBV5-1 | - | TGCGCCAGCAGCTTGGCCGGGACAAGAAGGGGGGAGACCCAGTACTTC | CASSLAGTRRGETQYF
TRBJ1-5 | few | TRBV2 | - | TGTGCCAGCAGTGAAGCTCGCCGGAATCAGCCCCAGCATTTT | CASSEARRNQPQHF
TRBJ1-1 | few | TRBV6-1 | - | TGTGCCAGCAGTACCGGGACACAGAACACTGAAGCTTTCTTT | CASSTGTQNTEAFF
TRBJ2-7 | - | TRBV19 | - | TGTGCCAGTAGGGGCAGGGGGGACTACGAGCAGTACTTC | CASRGRGDYEQYF
TRBJ1-1 | few | TRBV14 | - | TGTGCCAGCAGCCACCGACGGGCACCTGAAGGGGCTGAAGCTTTCTTT | CASSHRRAPEGAEAFF
TRBJ1-6 | - | TRBV6-1 | - | TGTGCCAGCAGCGGACCGGGACTCCTTAATTCACCCCTCCACTTT | CASSGPGLLNSPLHF
TRBJ1-1 | few | TRBV6-4 | TRBD1 | TGTGCCAGCAGGGGACAGGGTGGCACTGAAGCTTTCTTT | CASRGQGGTEAFF
TRBJ1-4 | few | TRBV4-1 | - | TGCGCCAGCAGCCAAGATGAGAGGGTTGAAAAACTGTTTTTT | CASSQDERVEKLFF
TRBJ2-3 | - | TRBV18 | TRBD1 | TGTGCCAGCTCACCGACCCAGGGGGCGACAGATACGCAGTATTTT | CASSPTQGATDTQYF
TRBJ1-2 | - | TRBV9 | - | TGTGCCAGCAGTCCTCGCCGTCAGGGGCTCGGTGGCTACACCTTC | CASSPRRQGLGGYTF
TRBJ1-2 | few | TRBV30 | - | TGTGCCTGGAGTGTAGGGAGACATGGCTACACCTTC | CAWSVGRHGYTF
TRBJ2-1 | once | TRBV11-2 | TRBD2 | TGTGCCAGCAGCTTTCGGCTAGCGGGGGGTTACAATGAGCAGTTCTTC | CASSFRLAGGYNEQFF
TRBJ1-2 | few | TRBV6-5 | TRBD1 | TGTGCCAGCAGCCGAGCTACAGGGGGCGTCGATGGCTACACCTTC | CASSRATGGVDGYTF
TRBJ2-7 | - | TRBV10-1 | - | TGCGCCAGCAGGGGTCTAGCAGGCGAGCAGTACTTC | CASRGLAGEQYF
TRBJ2-1 | few | TRBV5-1 | TRBD2 | TGCGCCAGCTCCCGGCGAGCGGGGAGCTCCTACAATGAGCAGTTCTTC | CASSRRAGSSYNEQFF
TRBJ2-1 | few | TRBV2 | - | TGTGCCAGCAGTGAACTAGGAGACAATGAGCAGTTCTTC | CASSELGDNEQFF
TRBJ2-3 | few | TRBV11-3 | TRBD2 | TGTGCCAGCAGCTCCCGGACTAGCGGGGGAGCAGATACGCAGTATTTT | CASSSRTSGGADTQYF
TRBJ1-2 | few | TRBV2 | TRBD1 | TGTGCCAGCGTCCGGGACAGGGGTGACTATGGCTACACCTTC | CASVRDRGDYGYTF
TRBJ2-3 | - | TRBV5-1 | - | TGCGCCAGCAGCTTGGAACCGGGCACAGATACGCAGTATTTT | CASSLEPGTDTQYF
TRBJ1-5 | - | TRBV2 | - | TGTGCCAGCAGTGAAGAAGTCAGATGGAGCAATCAGCCCCAGCATTTT | CASSEEVRWSNQPQHF
TRBJ1-3 | - | TRBV9 | - | TGTGCCAGCAGCGTGGGGGGAGGGGTTGACTCTGGAAACACCATATATTTT | CASSVGGGVDSGNTIYF
TRBJ1-1 | - | TRBV9 | TRBD1 | TGTGCCAGCAGCGCTCCGGGACAGGGAGAACCCCCAGGCACTGAAGCTTTCTTT | CASSAPGQGEPPGTEAFF
TRBJ2-3 | - | TRBV5-4 | TRBD2 | TGTGCCAGCAGCTGGTCACTAGCGGGGGAGGGAGATACGCAGTATTTT | CASSWSLAGEGDTQYF
TRBJ2-7 | - | TRBV9 | - | TGTGCCAGCAGCGTAGCCCCTGTGGAGGGCTCCTACGAGCAGTACTTC | CASSVAPVEGSYEQYF
TRBJ1-2 | few | TRBV25-1 | - | TGTGCCAGCAGTGAGGGGGCCGCCATCTATGGCTACACCTTC | CASSEGAAIYGYTF
TRBJ2-3 | few | TRBV6-4 | - | TGTGCCAGCAGTGACTCAGGGGATGGCGCAGATACGCAGTATTTT | CASSDSGDGADTQYF
TRBJ2-7 | few | TRBV30 | TRBD1 | TGTGCCTGCGGACAGGGATTATACGAGAAGTACTTC | CACGQGLYEKYF
TRBJ2-7 | - | TRBV5-4 | TRBD1 | TGTGCCAGCAGCTTATATCGGGACAGGGAAAACCCCTACGAGCAGTACTTC | CASSLYRDRENPYEQYF
TRBJ2-7 | few | TRBV5-1 | TRBD1 | TGCGCCAGCAGCACAGGACAGGGCGAGTGGGACGAGCAGTACTTC | CASSTGQGEWDEQYF
TRBJ2-7 | few | TRBV27 | - | TGTGCCAGCAGTTTCCGCGAGCAGTACTTC | CASSFREQYF
TRBJ2-5 | few | TRBV6-6 | - | TGTGCCAGCAGTTACCGCGGGGAGACCCAGTACTTC | CASSYRGETQYF
TRBJ1-5 | few | TRBV18 | - | TGTGCCAGCTCACCGGGGGGGACGAGCCGAAAAGGTCAGCCCCAGCATTTT | CASSPGGTSRKGQPQHF